The rows below give T cell receptor beta chains drawn from one sample of a study of control samples from healthy donors and cancer patients. Here immunoSEQ multiplex PCR was the method, and the copy in TCRdb shows in-frame clones only, minus some. The table shows hundreds of thousands of clones, with 90% occurring only once. Input material: PBMCs. The receptors were sampled from a man in his forties with head and neck cancer. Both conserved end residues are part of each CDR3. Each record gives: D gene, J gene, V gene, CDR3 DNA, CDR3 protein. D genes are given only for firm matches.

D gene: TRBD1
J gene: TRBJ2-7
V gene: TRBV11-2
CDR3 DNA: TGTGCCAGCAGCTTAAACTTGAACCCGGGACAGGGGTACGAGCAGTACTTC
CDR3 protein: CASSLNLNPGQGYEQYF

D gene: -
J gene: TRBJ2-1
V gene: TRBV5-4
CDR3 DNA: TGTGCCAGCAGCTTAACGGGACTTTTCAATGAGCAGTTCTTC
CDR3 protein: CASSLTGLFNEQFF

D gene: TRBD1
J gene: TRBJ1-6
V gene: TRBV3-1/TRBV3-2
CDR3 DNA: TGTGCCAGCAGCCAAGAGTACGACAGGGGGCTAATTAATTCACCCCTCCACTTT
CDR3 protein: CASSQEYDRGLINSPLHF

D gene: -
J gene: TRBJ2-7
V gene: TRBV6-2/TRBV6-3
CDR3 DNA: TGTGCCAGCAGTTACTCCCCCCTTTACGAGCAGTACTTC
CDR3 protein: CASSYSPLYEQYF

D gene: TRBD2
J gene: TRBJ2-1
V gene: TRBV7-8
CDR3 DNA: TGTGCCAGCAGCCGGACTAGCGGGAGTGGAGCTGAGCAGTTCTTC
CDR3 protein: CASSRTSGSGAEQFF

D gene: TRBD1
J gene: TRBJ1-5
V gene: TRBV5-1
CDR3 DNA: TGCGCCAGCAGCGACGGACAGGGCAATCAGCCCCAGCATTTT
CDR3 protein: CASSDGQGNQPQHF

D gene: -
J gene: TRBJ2-3
V gene: TRBV28
CDR3 DNA: TGTGCCAGCAGTCCGCCTATAGCGCCGAGACGGACGCAGTATTTT
CDR3 protein: CASSPPIAPRRTQYF

D gene: TRBD2
J gene: TRBJ2-5
V gene: TRBV4-2
CDR3 DNA: TGTGCCAGCACCTCTAGCGGGGGGGGCCAAGAGACCCAGTACTTC
CDR3 protein: CASTSSGGGQETQYF

D gene: -
J gene: TRBJ2-1
V gene: TRBV4-3
CDR3 DNA: TGCGCCAGCAGCCAAGGGGGATGGGATGAGCAGTTCTTC
CDR3 protein: CASSQGGWDEQFF

D gene: -
J gene: TRBJ2-3
V gene: TRBV6-5
CDR3 DNA: TGTGCCAGCAACCCGGGGGTCGGAATAGATACGCAGTATTTT
CDR3 protein: CASNPGVGIDTQYF

D gene: -
J gene: TRBJ1-1
V gene: TRBV27
CDR3 DNA: TGTGCCAGCAGTTTACAGAGTGACACTGAAGCTTTCTTT
CDR3 protein: CASSLQSDTEAFF

D gene: TRBD2
J gene: TRBJ2-5
V gene: TRBV10-3
CDR3 DNA: TGTGCCATCAGCCCGATGGGAGGGTCAGAGACCCAGTACTTC
CDR3 protein: CAISPMGGSETQYF